This T cell receptor (beta chain) derives from a study of CD8+CD57+ T cells in acquired aplastic anemia. Flow cytometry had shown expanded CD8+CD57+ cells in the patients chosen for sequencing. This clonotype came up many times. Trimming at V came to 4 bases and at J to 5 bases, leaving 6 bases not matched to a gene. This CDR3 spans 16 amino acids. The germline CDR1 and CDR2 sequences are SNHLY and FYNNEI. It was genomic DNA that served as the template for profiling TCR beta VDJ and CDR3. TCRdb recomputed calls from the reads with MiXCR, one row per CDR3 protein. The data contain some 140,000 distinct CDR3 sequences, approximately 52% of them singletons.

The TCR comes from a human donor with aplastic anemia. The source material was sorted CD4+, CD8+, or CD8+CD57+ T cells (not recorded which) from PBMCs. This chain links TRBV2 with TRBJ2-4; TRBD2 aligns across 12 bases. The CDR3 coding sequence is TGTGCCAGCAGTGCCCCTAGCGGGGGGGGACAAAACATTCAGTACTTC. This gives the protein CASSAPSGGGQNIQYF.